The 27 T cell receptor beta chains reported below all come from one sample, sequenced in a study of cytomegalovirus exposure and HLA in healthy donors. PCR employed 60 Vbeta and 13 Jbeta primers. Profiling relied on immunoSEQ multiplex PCR, and the TCRdb table lists in-frame clones only, not all of them. The sample contains roughly 61,000 clones, 89% of which appear only once. The sample was PBMCs. All receptors derive from a man under 40 in good health and CMV-seropositive.

This chain links TRBV14 with TRBJ2-5; 10 nucleotides agree with TRBD1. Judging by the DNA end, TRBJ2-7 fits better; the J call may be wrong. CDR1 and CDR2 (germline): SGHDN, FVKESK. This CDR3 comprises 13 residues. The CDR3 nucleotides are TGTGCCAGCTCAAGGACAGGGGGCTACGAGCAGTACTTC. It specifies CASSRTGGYEQYF.

CDR3 sequence: CASSHRTESTGELFF. The DNA of the CDR3 is TGTGCCAGCAGTCACCGGACAGAATCCACCGGGGAGCTGTTTTTT. The J gene is TRBJ2-2, the V gene TRBV6-6, with TRBD1 as a possible D gene (6 bases). The CDR3 runs 15 residues. Trimming cost V 5 bases and J 4 bases, with 14 bases left between them. From germline, CDR1 is MNHNY and CDR2 SVGAGI (reference sequence).

This clone has just one count. The CDR3 region has the DNA TGTGCCAGCAGCTGGACTAGGACCACCGGGGAGCTGTTTTTT. Protein sequence: CASSWTRTTGELFF. V is TRBV6-5 and J is TRBJ2-2, with 7 bases aligning to TRBD2. The CDR3 is 14 amino acids. Germline V gives CDR1 MNHEY, CDR2 SVGAGI. Trimming took 6 bases from V and 4 from J; bases not matched to a gene: 5.

The J gene is TRBJ2-1, the V gene TRBV19; 10 bases align to TRBD2. The germline V gene encodes CDR1 LNHDA and CDR2 SQIVND (reference sequence). With 5 bases clipped from V and 2 bases from J, the junction kept 9 bases outside the gene matches. The CDR3 runs 17 residues. CDR3 residues: CASSLRSSGGAYNEQFF. CDR3 bases: TGTGCCAGTAGTCTCCGCTCTAGCGGGGGAGCCTACAATGAGCAGTTCTTC.

J is TRBJ1-5 and V is TRBV27; 7 positions agree with TRBD1. The CDR3 covers 19 residues. The trim removed 5 bases at V and 0 bases at J, leaving 16 bases unmatched. Germline V lookup: CDR1 MNHEY, CDR2 SMNVEV (reference sequence). CDR3 nucleotide sequence: TGTGCCAGCAGTCCCACCTCATCGGGGACAGATTATAGCAATCAGCCCCAGCATTTT. Translating gives CASSPTSSGTDYSNQPQHF.

This sequence joins TRBV10-3 and TRBJ1-5; 10 bases fit TRBD1. The germline V gene has CDR1 ENHRY and CDR2 SYGVKD. V lost 6 bases, J lost 5 bases, and 4 bases stayed unmatched. The CDR3 covers 14 residues. In DNA form, the CDR3 reads TGTGCCATCAGCGGGACAGGGGAGGATCAGCCCCAGCATTTT. This gives the protein CAISGTGEDQPQHF.

The chain couples TRBV5-1 to TRBJ1-4; D uncertain. Germline assignment: CDR1 SGHRS and CDR2 YFSETQ. The CDR3 length is 15 residues. Trimming left V 0 bases short and J 5 bases short, with 11 bases between. The chain's CDR3 is CASSLDNAENEKLFF. In DNA, the CDR3 is TGCGCCAGCAGCTTGGACAACGCAGAAAATGAAAAACTGTTTTTT.

This sequence joins TRBV28 and TRBJ2-3; 10 bases are shared with TRBD2. This CDR3 comprises 15 residues. The germline V gene encodes CDR1 MDHEN and CDR2 SYDVKM. V was clipped by 3 bases and J by 3 bases; unmatched bases: 3. CDR3 protein: CASSFPTSGTDTQYF. In DNA, the CDR3 is TGTGCCAGCAGTTTCCCGACTAGCGGGACAGATACGCAGTATTTT.

The V and J genes are TRBV27 and TRBJ1-2; a possible D gene is TRBD1 (6 bases). Germline CDR1 reads MNHEY; CDR2 reads SMNVEV (reference sequence). The V gene lost 5 bases and the J gene lost 2 bases, with 18 bases spanning the gap. The CDR3 has 16 residues. The CDR3: CASSTLRGMKNYGYTF. CDR3 bases: TGTGCCAGCAGTACCCTAAGGGGGATGAAGAACTATGGCTACACCTTC.

The chain uses TRBV11-3 and TRBJ2-5, with 7 bases lining up with TRBD1. Germline values: CDR1 SGHNT, CDR2 YENEEA. J gave up 1 base and V 5 bases, and 10 bases lay outside the gene matches. The CDR3 is 16 residues long. The DNA of the CDR3 is TGTGCCAGCAGCCGTGGGACAGAGGGGGTCCAAGAGACCCAGTACTTC. This gives the protein CASSRGTEGVQETQYF.

V is TRBV4-1 and J is TRBJ2-3, with 7 bases lining up with TRBD2. The CDR3 sequence is 16 residues long. The junction had 9 bases not matched to a gene; V was cut back by 0 bases and J by 6 bases. CDR1 and CDR2 from the germline V gene are MGHRA and YSYEKL. The CDR3: CASSQDGEGLGDTQYF. CDR3 bases: TGCGCCAGCAGCCAAGATGGGGAGGGGCTTGGGGATACGCAGTATTTT.

The chain has TRBV7-3 and TRBJ2-5; 10 nucleotides agree with TRBD1. Germline CDR1 reads SGHTA; CDR2 reads FQGTGA. The CDR3 contains 14 residues. Unmatched junction bases numbered 5, after V lost 5 bases and J lost 5 bases. DNA for the CDR3: TGTGCCAGCAGCCCCCGGACAGGGGGTGAGACCCAGTACTTC. Translation gives CASSPRTGGETQYF.

The V and J genes are TRBV28 and TRBJ2-2; D uncertain. Germline V gives CDR1 MDHEN, CDR2 SYDVKM. This CDR3 region has 12 residues. The CDR3 sequence is CCAQTNTGELFF. The CDR3 nucleotides are TGTTGCGCTCAAACTAACACCGGGGAGCTGTTTTTT.

This clone was recorded once. J is TRBJ1-4 and V is TRBV7-9; TRBD1 is a possible D gene (5 bases). The CDR3 is 14 amino acids. V gave up 5 bases and J gave up 7 bases, with 14 bases separating them. Germline V gene data show CDR1 as SEHNR and CDR2 as FQNEAQ (reference sequence). Here the CDR3 reads CASSRRGRGEKLFF. CDR3 in DNA: TGTGCCAGCAGCCGGCGGGGACGGGGTGAAAAACTGTTTTTT.

The chain couples TRBV5-1 to TRBJ2-2; TRBD2 agrees at 11 bases. The V gene's germline CDR1 is SGHRS and CDR2 YFSETQ. Trimming at V came to 0 bases and at J to 0 bases, leaving 7 bases not matched to a gene. The CDR3 consists of 19 residues. CDR3 bases: TGCGCCAGCAGCTTGGCCGGGACTAGCGGACCTGCGAACACCGGGGAGCTGTTTTTT. Translated: CASSLAGTSGPANTGELFF. Full variable domain (missing parts from reference TRBV5-1 and TRBJ2-2): KAGVTQTPRYLIKTRGQQVTLSCSPISGHRSVSWYQQTPGQGLQFLFEYFSETQRNKGNFPGRFSGRQFSNSRSEMNVSTLELGDSALYLCASSLAGTSGPANTGELFFGEGSRLTVL.

This chain links TRBV5-6 with TRBJ2-1; 7 bases match TRBD2. J gave up 3 bases and V 2 bases, and 2 bases lay outside the gene matches. The CDR3 sequence is 14 residues long. Germline V gives CDR1 SGHDT, CDR2 YYEEEE. CDR3 in DNA: TGTGCCAGCAGCTTCCGGGACTACTACAATGAGCAGTTCTTC. Translation gives CASSFRDYYNEQFF.

The chain has TRBV27 and TRBJ2-3, with D possibly being TRBD2 (7 bases). This CDR3 spans 15 amino acids. Germline V gene data show CDR1 as MNHEY and CDR2 as SMNVEV (reference sequence). Trimming took 3 bases from V and 3 from J, leaving 13 bases between them. In nucleotides, the CDR3 is TGTGCCAGCAGTTTTTCGGGGGGCGGTACAGATACGCAGTATTTT. This sequence encodes CASSFSGGGTDTQYF.

The J gene is TRBJ2-3, the V gene TRBV5-6; D not resolved. CDR3 size: 12 residues. The V end was cut by 2 bases, the J end by 3 bases, with 4 bases between. The germline V gene has CDR1 SGHDT and CDR2 YYEEEE. The CDR3 DNA follows: TGTGCCAGCAGCTTACAGACAGATACGCAGTATTTT. This gives the protein CASSLQTDTQYF.

The gene calls are TRBV10-1 and TRBJ2-1; D is undetermined. The CDR3 is 14 residues long. The germline V and J ends were trimmed by 2 bases and 4 bases, with 9 bases remaining between them. Germline assignment: CDR1 WNHNN and CDR2 SYGVQD (reference sequence). CDR3 DNA sequence: TGCGCCAGCAGTGAGAGCAATACTTACAATGAGCAGTTCTTC. It codes for CASSESNTYNEQFF.

This sequence joins TRBV6-6 and TRBJ1-5; possibly TRBD1 for D (5 bases). The CDR3 length is 15 residues. Deletions cut 5 bases from V and 0 bases from J, with 11 bases between. Per germline, CDR1 MNHNY and CDR2 SVGAGI (reference sequence). The CDR3 spells CASSPGGSSNQPQHF. The CDR3 DNA sequence: TGTGCCAGCAGTCCGGGGGGGTCTAGCAATCAGCCCCAGCATTTT.

The chain employs TRBV30 and TRBJ1-2, with a tentative D call TRBD1 (5 bases). Germline V gene lookup returns CDR1 GTSNPN and CDR2 SVGIG (reference sequence). V lost 3 bases, J lost 4 bases, and 18 bases lay in between. The length of the CDR3 is 15 residues. The CDR3 coding sequence is TGTGCCTGGAGCCCCCGCTCGGACAAGATCTATGGCTACACCTTC. This translates into CAWSPRSDKIYGYTF.

V and J are TRBV29-1 and TRBJ2-4, with D possibly TRBD2 on 6 matching bases. CDR3 size: 12 residues. The germline gives CDR1 SQVTM, CDR2 ANQGSEA. V was shortened by 4 bases and J by 6 bases, with 10 bases between the two germline ends. As DNA, the CDR3 is TGCAGCGTTGTCCAGGAGGGAAACATTCAGTACTTC. Its translation is CSVVQEGNIQYF.

The rearrangement links TRBV10-3 to TRBJ1-1; tentative D call: TRBD1 (5 bases). The germline V gene encodes CDR1 ENHRY and CDR2 SYGVKD. This CDR3 is built from 15 residues. V was trimmed by 6 bases and J by 3 bases, leaving 17 bases between them. CDR3 sequence (DNA): TGTGCCATCAGGGGGGGTCTTGGTATGGACACTGAAGCTTTCTTT. Encoded protein: CAIRGGLGMDTEAFF.

The rearrangement joins TRBV6-9 to TRBJ2-7; weak D call: TRBD1 (6 bases). Germline V lookup: CDR1 MNHGY, CDR2 SVAAGI. The CDR3 extends over 16 amino acids. Trimming left V 2 bases short and J 3 bases short, with 17 bases between. The CDR3 loop is CASSYPRTEYYYEQYF. The CDR3 DNA sequence: TGTGCCAGCAGTTATCCCCGGACAGAATACTACTACGAGCAGTACTTC.

This sequence joins TRBV30 and TRBJ1-5; the match to TRBD1 covers 10 bases. Losses at the gene ends were 2 bases for V and 6 bases for J; bases not matched to a gene: 4. Germline loops: CDR1 GTSNPN, CDR2 SVGIG (reference sequence). The CDR3 totals 14 residues. The CDR3 region is CAWSKGQGVQPQHF. The CDR3 region has the DNA TGTGCCTGGAGTAAAGGACAGGGGGTTCAGCCCCAGCATTTT.

The genes are TRBV5-1 and TRBJ2-1, with 10 nucleotides matching TRBD2. Per germline, CDR1 SGHRS and CDR2 YFSETQ. This CDR3 comprises 15 residues. V trimming: 4 bases; J trimming: 4 bases; junction bases outside the gene matches: 5. CDR3 sequence reads: CASSTGTSDYNEQFF. The CDR3 DNA reads as TGCGCCAGCAGCACCGGGACTAGCGATTACAATGAGCAGTTCTTC.

The chain joins TRBV29-1 to TRBJ2-1; 8 nucleotides agree with TRBD2. Looked up from germline, CDR1 is SQVTM and CDR2 is ANQGSEA. This CDR3 contains 15 residues. V lost 2 bases to trimming and J lost 8 bases; unmatched junction nucleotides: 11. The CDR3 loop reads CSVEYSAGEVHEQFF. The CDR3 region has the DNA TGCAGCGTTGAATACTCAGCGGGAGAGGTCCATGAGCAGTTCTTC.